Listed below are T cell receptor beta chains from one sample, sequenced in a study of naive and memory T cell subsets. Each CDR3 protein is one row after TCRdb ran MiXCR on the UMI-ligation and nested PCR reads. This sample has around 140,000 distinct CDR3 sequences, with 20% to 25% found just once. Sequenced: naive CD4+ T cells from blood. Every receptor here comes from a human donor in good health. Both conserved end residues are part of each CDR3. The D gene is left open where the match is weak. The size entry is marked missing in some rows and otherwise reads once, few, many or a size class.

CDR3aa,CDR3nt,abundance,v_gene,j_gene,len,d_gene
CASRTTGMGSYEQYF,TGTGCCAGCAGGACGACAGGGATGGGATCCTACGAGCAGTACTTC,many,TRBV27,TRBJ2-7,15,TRBD1
CASSYLGTGEETQYF,TGTGCCAGCAGTTACTTGGGGACAGGGGAAGAGACCCAGTACTTC,.,TRBV6-5,TRBJ2-5,15,TRBD1
CAWSPGQNYGYTF,TGTGCCTGGAGCCCGGGACAGAACTATGGCTACACCTTC,.,TRBV30,TRBJ1-2,13,TRBD1
CAISGLSWSEQYF,TGTGCCATCAGTGGACTTAGCTGGTCCGAGCAGTACTTC,.,TRBV10-3,TRBJ2-7,13,.
CASGVSWDGYEQYF,TGTGCCAGCGGAGTATCCTGGGACGGCTACGAGCAGTACTTC,.,TRBV27,TRBJ2-7,14,.
CASSRTGYLSEAFF,TGTGCCAGCAGCAGAACGGGGTATCTCTCTGAAGCTTTCTTT,.,TRBV12-3/TRBV12-4,TRBJ1-1,14,.
CSARVPAGDNEQFF,TGCAGTGCTAGAGTTCCAGCGGGAGATAATGAGCAGTTCTTC,many,TRBV20-1,TRBJ2-1,14,TRBD2
CASIGGRSMGEQFF,TGTGCCAGTATCGGCGGGAGATCTATGGGTGAGCAGTTCTTC,many,TRBV19,TRBJ2-1,14,TRBD2
CASSLIATDTQYF,TGTGCCAGCAGCTTAATTGCCACAGATACGCAGTATTTT,few,TRBV7-3,TRBJ2-3,13,.
CASSSALGGAGYYGYTF,TGTGCCAGCAGTTCGGCCCTAGGGGGCGCAGGATACTATGGCTACACCTTC,few,TRBV27,TRBJ1-2,17,TRBD1
CASSLRQNTEAFF,TGTGCCAGCAGTCTACGACAGAACACTGAAGCTTTCTTT,.,TRBV6-1,TRBJ1-1,13,.
CASGNNGASYEQYF,TGTGCCAGCGGGAACAACGGGGCCTCCTACGAGCAGTACTTC,.,TRBV27,TRBJ2-7,14,.
CASLPRGSGANVLTF,TGTGCCAGCTTACCACGGGGCTCTGGGGCCAACGTCCTGACTTTC,few,TRBV6-2/TRBV6-3,TRBJ2-6,15,.
CASTLKYGTQYF,TGTGCCAGCACCCTAAAGTACGGTACGCAGTATTTT,.,TRBV28,TRBJ2-3,12,.
CASKAETSQETQYF,TGTGCCAGCAAAGCAGAGACATCCCAAGAGACCCAGTACTTC,few,TRBV5-4,TRBJ2-5,14,.
CASSRPGLRSYNEQFF,TGCGCCAGCAGCCGACCGGGATTGCGCTCCTACAATGAGCAGTTCTTC,.,TRBV4-1,TRBJ2-1,16,.
CASSRTGIDQPQHF,TGTGCCAGCAGTCGGACAGGGATCGATCAGCCCCAGCATTTT,once,TRBV12-3/TRBV12-4,TRBJ1-5,14,TRBD1
CASSPPYTYEQYF,TGTGCCAGCAGCCCCCCCTACACCTACGAGCAGTACTTC,many,TRBV3-1,TRBJ2-7,13,.
CASSSSIAGGTYNEQFF,TGCGCCAGCAGCTCTTCAATAGCGGGGGGCACATACAATGAGCAGTTCTTC,many,TRBV5-1,TRBJ2-1,17,TRBD2
CSAARTSGRAGEETQYF,TGCAGTGCCGCCCGGACTAGCGGGAGGGCAGGGGAGGAGACCCAGTACTTC,few,TRBV20-1,TRBJ2-5,17,TRBD2
CAIRGTGTYEQYF,TGTGCCATCAGAGGGACAGGAACCTACGAGCAGTACTTC,.,TRBV10-3,TRBJ2-7,13,TRBD1
CASSLAAREQYEQYF,TGTGCCAGCAGCTTAGCGGCGCGGGAACAATACGAGCAGTACTTC,.,TRBV7-2,TRBJ2-7,15,.
CASSAVQGGGNSPLHF,TGCGCCAGCAGCGCGGTACAGGGTGGAGGAAATTCACCCCTCCACTTT,once,TRBV5-1,TRBJ1-6,16,.
CASSLVVANEQFF,TGCGCCAGCAGCTTGGTCGTGGCTAATGAGCAGTTCTTC,.,TRBV5-1,TRBJ2-1,13,.
CASSRAGGSGNTIYF,TGTGCCAGCAGTCGCGCGGGGGGCTCTGGAAACACCATATATTTT,.,TRBV6-5,TRBJ1-3,15,.
CASSLGQENYGYTF,TGTGCCAGCAGCCTGGGACAGGAGAACTATGGCTACACCTTC,.,TRBV28,TRBJ1-2,14,TRBD1
CASSFGSGTDTQYF,TGTGCCAGCAGTTTCGGTTCGGGTACAGATACGCAGTATTTT,.,TRBV28,TRBJ2-3,14,.
CASSLTSGDYNEQFF,TGTGCCAGCAGCTTGACTAGCGGGGATTACAATGAGCAGTTCTTC,.,TRBV7-8,TRBJ2-1,15,TRBD2
CAYRGGAGEQFF,TGTGCCTACAGGGGTGGAGCCGGTGAGCAGTTCTTC,.,TRBV30,TRBJ2-1,12,TRBD1
CASKGVASAPSNEQFF,TGTGCCAGCAAAGGGGTTGCTAGCGCACCTTCGAATGAGCAGTTCTTC,few,TRBV6-4,TRBJ2-1,16,.
CASKVDRGNTEAFF,TGTGCCAGCAAGGTAGACAGGGGAAACACTGAAGCTTTCTTT,.,TRBV6-5,TRBJ1-1,14,TRBD1
CASSMGRRGSHNQPQHF,TGTGCCAGTAGTATGGGGCGCAGGGGCTCGCACAATCAGCCCCAGCATTTT,.,TRBV19,TRBJ1-5,17,.
CAISAGSGDYGYTF,TGTGCCATCAGTGCGGGGTCGGGTGACTATGGCTACACCTTC,.,TRBV10-3,TRBJ1-2,14,.
CASSPPPAGGEKLFF,TGTGCCAGCAGTCCGCCTCCCGCAGGGGGAGAAAAACTGTTTTTT,few,TRBV12-3/TRBV12-4,TRBJ1-4,15,TRBD1
CSGGQGYGYTF,TGCAGCGGTGGACAGGGGTACGGCTACACCTTC,few,TRBV29-1,TRBJ1-2,11,TRBD1
CASSPIGTGKDTQYF,TGTGCCAGCTCACCAATTGGGACGGGGAAGGATACGCAGTATTTT,few,TRBV18,TRBJ2-3,15,.
CASSLGSRINEQFF,TGTGCCAGCAGCTTGGGATCAAGGATAAATGAGCAGTTCTTC,.,TRBV5-5,TRBJ2-1,14,.
CSVEKTGTNSPLHF,TGCAGCGTTGAAAAGACAGGGACTAATTCACCCCTCCACTTT,many,TRBV29-1,TRBJ1-6,14,TRBD1